This T cell receptor (beta chain) comes out of a study of T-cell memory formation after mild COVID-19. General study points: SARS-CoV-2 specificity of second-wave clones peaking day 37 was unconfirmed. Some clones that responded turned up in pre-infection memory, which suggests that cross-reactive memory joined in.

CDR3 length: 17 residues. Germline CDR1 reads SEHNR; CDR2 reads FQNEAQ (reference sequence). V dropped 5 bases and J dropped 4 bases, with 22 bases sitting between them. TCRdb passed the 5' RACE reads through MiXCR, listing each CDR3 protein once. This table has 92,000 or so distinct CDR3 sequences, around 16% appearing once. This clonotype has only a few counts. Its antigen is as yet unknown. The clonotype comes from a man aged 18 to 35 who had mild COVID-19 (a few samples of this study predate the infection). Cell type and time point are not known. The gene calls are TRBV7-9 and TRBJ2-3, with D unclear. The sequenced sample consisted of PBMCs or a T cell subset sorted from them (not recorded which). CDR3 loop: CASSPFPSARPADTQYF. For the CDR3, the DNA is TGTGCCAGCAGCCCGTTCCCCTCAGCCCGGCCCGCAGATACGCAGTATTTT.